Following are 24 T cell receptor beta chains from one sample sequenced in a study of Tregs in tolerant kidney transplant recipients. TCRdb's copy holds only in-frame clones and misses some; the assay was immunoSEQ multiplex PCR. The data contain 100,000 to 130,000 clones, nearly 90% of them singletons. The sequenced sample was CD4+ T cells from blood, obtained before the transplant. The receptors stem from a human donor who received a combined kidney and bone marrow transplant.

With regard to this clone: Lacking the conserved final phenylalanine or tryptophan, this CDR3 likely reflects a read error. Because the CDR3's place on the DNA is in doubt, the DNA is left out and the CDR3 is given as listed by TCRdb. The V gene is TRBV6-1, the J gene TRBJ1-2. Germline assignment: CDR1 MNHNS and CDR2 SASEGT. The CDR3 comprises 12 residues, both ends counted. CDR3 residues: CASSSHRAGTII.

The chain combines TRBV5-1 with TRBJ1-1; 11 nucleotides match TRBD1. V was pared by 0 bases and J by 3 bases, with 7 bases of the junction left unmatched. The CDR3 contains 17 residues. CDR1 and CDR2 from the germline V gene are SGHRS and YFSETQ. The CDR3 sequence: CASSLGTGGAYDTEAFF. CDR3 nucleotide sequence: TGCGCCAGCAGCTTGGGGACAGGGGGCGCGTATGACACTGAAGCTTTCTTT.

The CDR3 sequence is CASSSPELAGELFF. The CDR3 DNA reads TGTGCCAGCAGCTCCCCCGAGCTTGCCGGGGAGCTGTTTTTT. The chain recombines TRBV11-3 with TRBJ2-2; D is uncertain. Germline V gene sequence: CDR1 SGHNT, CDR2 YENEEA. Trimming removed 4 bases from V and 6 bases from J, with 12 bases in between. The CDR3 runs 14 residues.

The chain joins TRBV9 to TRBJ1-2; 10 bases are a match to TRBD1. With V trimmed by 2 bases and J by 5 bases, 6 bases remained unmatched. Germline V gene sequence: CDR1 SGDLS, CDR2 YYNGEE. The CDR3 consists of 15 residues. DNA of the CDR3: TGTGCCAGCAGCGTTACCGGGACAGGGGTGTATGGCTACACCTTC. It specifies CASSVTGTGVYGYTF.

J is TRBJ1-1 and V is TRBV11-2; 7 bases agree with TRBD1. Trimming removed 1 base from V and 10 bases from J; junction bases left unmatched: 15. The CDR3 contains 16 residues. Germline loops: CDR1 SGHAT, CDR2 FQNNGV. CDR3 in amino acids: CASSLVVSTGSLRAFF. The CDR3 DNA sequence: TGTGCCAGCAGCTTAGTGGTATCGACAGGGTCATTGAGAGCTTTCTTT.

The chain recombines TRBV5-1 with TRBJ2-1; tentative D call: TRBD1 (5 bases). The germline V gene has CDR1 SGHRS and CDR2 YFSETQ. Trimming shortened V by 0 bases and J by 2 bases, and 9 bases separated the two germline ends. The CDR3 covers 15 residues. CDR3 sequence (DNA): TGCGCCAGCAGCTTGGGAGACAGCCCCTACAATGAGCAGTTCTTC. Protein product: CASSLGDSPYNEQFF. The variable domain in full, completed from reference TRBV5-1 and TRBJ2-1, reads KAGVTQTPRYLIKTRGQQVTLSCSPISGHRSVSWYQQTPGQGLQFLFEYFSETQRNKGNFPGRFSGRQFSNSRSEMNVSTLELGDSALYLCASSLGDSPYNEQFFGPGTRLTVL.

The J gene is TRBJ2-1, the V gene TRBV7-8; D is possibly TRBD2 (6 bases). The CDR3 is 13 residues long. Germline V gene sequence: CDR1 SGHVS, CDR2 FQNEAQ. V was pared by 3 bases and J by 10 bases, with 13 bases between. The CDR3 DNA follows: TGTGCCAGCAGCTTCGGTTGGGGGGAGGAGCAGTTCTTC. This sequence encodes CASSFGWGEEQFF. Full variable domain (rest looked up from reference TRBV7-8 and TRBJ2-1): GAGVSQSPRYKVAKRGQDVALRCDPISGHVSLFWYQQALGQGPEFLTYFQNEAQLDKSGLPSDRFFAERPEGSVSTLKIQRTQQEDSAVYLCASSFGWGEEQFFGPGTRLTVL.

The chain has TRBV30 and TRBJ2-5, with a weak D call TRBD2 (5 bases). Germline CDR1 is GTSNPN and CDR2 is SVGIG (reference sequence). The CDR3 is 13 amino acids. With 2 bases removed from V and 1 base from J, the gap between germline ends came to 8 bases. The CDR3 sequence is CAWSRGAQETQYF. The CDR3, as DNA: TGTGCCTGGAGTCGGGGAGCCCAAGAGACCCAGTACTTC.

As concerns this clone: An end of the junction differs from the germline gene, which may be a read error. J is TRBJ1-5 and V is TRBV7-2; D uncertain. CDR1 SGHTA and CDR2 FQGNSA come from the germline V gene. There are 12 residues in the CDR3. The DNA of the CDR3 is TGTGCCACCAGCCCGGCAGGACAGCCCCAGCATTTT. Translated: CATSPAGQPQHF.

The V gene is TRBV4-1, the J gene TRBJ1-3; D unresolved. This CDR3 is 14 amino acids long. Trimming stripped 3 bases from V and 0 bases from J, with 6 bases between. Germline V gene lookup returns CDR1 MGHRA and CDR2 YSYEKL. In nucleotides, the CDR3 is TGCGCCAGCAGCCAGGCACCCTCTGGAAACACCATATATTTT. It encodes CASSQAPSGNTIYF.

The rearrangement uses TRBV7-2 and TRBJ2-7, with D possibly matching TRBD2 (6 bases). Trimming took 1 base from V and 2 from J, leaving 12 bases between them. Germline loops: CDR1 SGHTA, CDR2 FQGNSA. The CDR3 length is 15 residues. CDR3 loop: CASSLEVGGTYEQYF. The CDR3 nucleotides read TGTGCCAGCAGCTTAGAGGTCGGCGGGACCTACGAGCAGTACTTC.

This sequence joins TRBV29-1 and TRBJ2-2; a possible D gene is TRBD1 (6 bases). V was trimmed by 5 bases and J by 1 base, leaving 8 bases between them. This CDR3 comprises 13 residues. Germline CDR1 is SQVTM and CDR2 is ANQGSEA. DNA for the CDR3: TGCAGCGTTCGGGGACAGAACACCGGGGAGCTGTTTTTT. Translating gives CSVRGQNTGELFF.

This chain uses TRBV6-5 with TRBJ1-5; D gene uncertain. The V gene's germline CDR1 is MNHEY and CDR2 SVGAGI. V shed 4 bases and J shed 4 bases, with 5 bases lying between them. This CDR3 has 12 amino acids. CDR3 sequence (DNA): TGTGCCAGCAGTTCCCAGAATCAGCCCCAGCATTTT. Translating gives CASSSQNQPQHF.

This clone was counted once. The rearrangement uses TRBV18 and TRBJ1-3; D ambiguous. From germline, CDR1 is KGHSH and CDR2 LQKENI. Trimming shortened V by 9 bases and J by 4 bases, and 16 bases separated the two germline ends. This CDR3 has 14 amino acids. The CDR3 protein is CASSTGGPGNTIYF. The CDR3 DNA is TGTGCCAGTTCAACCGGAGGGCCAGGAAACACCATATATTTT.

The J gene is TRBJ2-7, the V gene TRBV5-1, with 9 bases aligning to TRBD1. The germline V gene encodes CDR1 SGHRS and CDR2 YFSETQ. CDR3 length: 16 residues. After removal of 4 bases from V and 5 bases from J, the junction contained 13 bases not matched to a gene. DNA for the CDR3: TGCGCCAGCAGCGTAAGACCCGGGACAGGGTATGACGAGCAGTACTTC. It translates to CASSVRPGTGYDEQYF.

This chain joins TRBV27 and TRBJ2-5; TRBD2 is a possible D gene (5 bases). Trimming removed 8 bases at V and 4 bases at J, with 11 bases between. CDR1 is MNHEY and CDR2 is SMNVEV in the germline V gene (reference sequence). The length of the CDR3 is 12 residues. CDR3 DNA sequence: TGTGCCAGCGGACTTATGGGAGAGACCCAGTACTTC. This gives the protein CASGLMGETQYF.

The genes are TRBV15 and TRBJ2-7; 11 bases agree with TRBD1. Germline values: CDR1 LNHNV, CDR2 YYDKDF (reference sequence). Trimming took 9 bases from V and 5 from J; bases not matched to a gene: 9. The CDR3 covers 14 residues. The CDR3 loop reads CATVRDRGSDEQYF. The CDR3 DNA reads TGTGCCACAGTCCGGGACAGGGGGTCCGACGAGCAGTACTTC.

CDR3 amino acids: CASSSDSRNTEAFF. The CDR3 region has the DNA TGTGCCAGCAGTTCGGACAGTAGGAACACTGAAGCTTTCTTT. This chain connects TRBV5-8 to TRBJ1-1; possible D gene TRBD1, 6 bases. Looked up from germline, CDR1 is SGHTS and CDR2 is YDEGEE. Trimming shortened V by 5 bases and J by 1 base, and 12 bases separated the two germline ends. CDR3 length: 14 residues.

The V call is TRBV18, the J call TRBJ2-5; D call uncertain. The germline CDR1 and CDR2 sequences are KGHSH and LQKENI. The V and J ends lost 3 bases and 0 bases respectively, with 5 bases between them. This CDR3 has 13 residues. In DNA, the CDR3 is TGTGCCAGCTCACCTGTCTACCAAGAGACCCAGTACTTC. Protein sequence: CASSPVYQETQYF.

V and J are TRBV28 and TRBJ1-4; weak D call: TRBD1 (5 bases). Trimming took off 5 bases at V and 6 bases at J, with 16 bases between the two ends. This CDR3 is 15 amino acids long. The germline V gene has CDR1 MDHEN and CDR2 SYDVKM. The CDR3 spells CASSPLTEEHEKLFF. CDR3 nucleotide sequence: TGTGCCAGCAGTCCCCTGACAGAGGAACATGAAAAACTGTTTTTT.

This rearrangement joins TRBV12-5 to TRBJ2-7, with 9 bases lining up with TRBD1. In germline, CDR1 is LGHNT, CDR2 FRNRAP. Trimming removed 0 bases from V and 3 bases from J; junction bases left unmatched: 6. The CDR3 spans 16 residues. This chain's CDR3 is CASGLVMGQGIYEQYF. CDR3 nucleotide sequence: TGTGCTAGTGGTTTGGTAATGGGACAGGGCATCTACGAGCAGTACTTC.

This clone was detected once. This chain uses TRBV19 with TRBJ1-4; 7 bases agree with TRBD1. CDR1 is LNHDA and CDR2 is SQIVND in the germline V gene (reference sequence). CDR3 length equals 15 residues. Unmatched junction bases numbered 6, after V lost 5 bases and J lost 3 bases. CDR3 in DNA: TGTGCCAGTAGTGTACCGGGACAGCCTAATGAAAAACTGTTTTTT. Translation gives CASSVPGQPNEKLFF.

This clone was picked up one time. V and J are TRBV28 and TRBJ1-2; D might be TRBD1 (5 bases). Trimming pared 7 bases from V and 4 bases from J, leaving 16 bases between. The CDR3 contains 14 residues. CDR1 is MDHEN and CDR2 is SYDVKM in the germline V gene. Written as DNA, the CDR3 is TGTGCCAGCAACTCGGGGACTCAGAGCTATGGCTACACCTTC. This translates into CASNSGTQSYGYTF.

The gene calls are TRBV2 and TRBJ2-1, with 14 bases fitting TRBD2. V lost 8 bases and J lost 6; bases outside the gene matches: 6. This CDR3 is built from 15 residues. Looked up from germline, CDR1 is SNHLY and CDR2 is FYNNEI. Here the CDR3 DNA reads TGTGCCAGCGTCGCCGGACTAGCGGGGGGCAATGAGCAGTTCTTC. Residues: CASVAGLAGGNEQFF. Using reference TRBV2 and TRBJ2-1 for the parts outside the CDR3, the full variable domain is EPEVTQTPSHQVTQMGQEVILRCVPISNHLYFYWYRQILGQKVEFLVSFYNNEISEKSEIFDDQFSVERPDGSNFTLKIRSTKLEDSAMYFCASVAGLAGGNEQFFGPGTRLTVL.